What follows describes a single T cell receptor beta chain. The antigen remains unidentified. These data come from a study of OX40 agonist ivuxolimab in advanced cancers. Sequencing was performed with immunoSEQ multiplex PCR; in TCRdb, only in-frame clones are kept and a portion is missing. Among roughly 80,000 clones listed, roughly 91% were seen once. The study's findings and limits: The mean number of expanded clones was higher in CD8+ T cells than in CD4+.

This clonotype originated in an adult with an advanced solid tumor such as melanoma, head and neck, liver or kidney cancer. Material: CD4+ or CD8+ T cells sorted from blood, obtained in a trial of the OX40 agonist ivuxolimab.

CDR3 bases: TGCGCCAGCAGCCAAGAATCAGGCAACACCGGGGAGCTGTTTTTT. Translation gives CASSQESGNTGELFF. The gene calls are TRBV4-3 and TRBJ2-2; no clear D gene. The CDR3 totals 15 residues. Per the germline V gene, CDR1 is LGHNA and CDR2 is YSLEER. The V end was cut by 0 bases, the J end by 2 bases, with 7 bases between.